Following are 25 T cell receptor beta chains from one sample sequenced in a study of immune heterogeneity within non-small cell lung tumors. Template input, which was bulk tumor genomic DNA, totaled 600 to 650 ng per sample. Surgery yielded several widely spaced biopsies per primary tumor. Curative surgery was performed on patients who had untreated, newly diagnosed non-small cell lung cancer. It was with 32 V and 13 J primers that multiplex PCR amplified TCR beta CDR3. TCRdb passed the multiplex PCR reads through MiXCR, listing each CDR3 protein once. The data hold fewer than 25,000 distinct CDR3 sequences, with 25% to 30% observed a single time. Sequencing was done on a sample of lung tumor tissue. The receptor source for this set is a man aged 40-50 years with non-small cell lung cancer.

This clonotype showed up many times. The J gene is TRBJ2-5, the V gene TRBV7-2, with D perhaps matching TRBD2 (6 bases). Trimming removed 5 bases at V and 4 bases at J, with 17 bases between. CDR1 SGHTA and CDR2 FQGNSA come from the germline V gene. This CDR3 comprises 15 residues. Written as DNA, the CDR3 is TGTGCCAGCAGCCCCTCCCGGGACTTGATAGAGACCCAGTACTTC. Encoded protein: CASSPSRDLIETQYF.

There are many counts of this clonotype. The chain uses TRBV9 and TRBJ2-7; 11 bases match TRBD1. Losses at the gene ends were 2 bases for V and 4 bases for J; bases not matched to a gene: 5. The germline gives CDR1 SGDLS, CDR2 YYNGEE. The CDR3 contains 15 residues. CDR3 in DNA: TGTGCCAGCAGCGTCGGACAGGGGGCTGTATACGAGCAGTACTTC. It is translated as CASSVGQGAVYEQYF.

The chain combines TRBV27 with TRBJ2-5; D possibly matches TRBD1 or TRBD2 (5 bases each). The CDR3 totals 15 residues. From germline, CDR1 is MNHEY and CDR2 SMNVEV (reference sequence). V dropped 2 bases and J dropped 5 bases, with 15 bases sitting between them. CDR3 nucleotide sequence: TGTGCCAGCAGTTTAACTCGAGGGGTTTGGGAGACCCAGTACTTC. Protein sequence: CASSLTRGVWETQYF.

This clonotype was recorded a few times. The CDR3 sequence is CASSFGSQETQYF. CDR3 coding DNA: TGTGCCAGCAGCTTCGGGTCTCAAGAGACCCAGTACTTC. The V call is TRBV7-3, the J call TRBJ2-5; D is undetermined. Germline CDR1 SGHTA, CDR2 FQGTGA. Trimming removed 3 bases from V and 2 bases from J, with 7 bases in between. The CDR3 sequence is 13 residues long.

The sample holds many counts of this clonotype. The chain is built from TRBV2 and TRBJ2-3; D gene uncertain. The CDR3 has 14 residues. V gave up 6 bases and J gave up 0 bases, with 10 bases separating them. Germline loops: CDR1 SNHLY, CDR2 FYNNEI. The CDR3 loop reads CASRWQTSTDTQYF. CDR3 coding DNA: TGTGCCAGCAGGTGGCAGACTAGCACAGATACGCAGTATTTT.

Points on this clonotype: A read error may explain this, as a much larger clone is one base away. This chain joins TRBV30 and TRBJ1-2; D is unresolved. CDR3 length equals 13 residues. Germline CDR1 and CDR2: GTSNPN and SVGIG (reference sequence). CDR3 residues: CAWSVQINYVYTF. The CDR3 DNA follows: TGTGCCTGGAGTGTCCAAATTAACTATGTCTACACCTTC. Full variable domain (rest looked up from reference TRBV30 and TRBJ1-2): SQTIHQWPATLVQPVGSPLSLECTVEGTSNPNLYWYRQAAGRGLQLLFYSVGIGQISSEVPQNLSASRPQDRQFILSSKKLLLSDSGFYLCAWSVQINYVYTFGSGTRLTVV.

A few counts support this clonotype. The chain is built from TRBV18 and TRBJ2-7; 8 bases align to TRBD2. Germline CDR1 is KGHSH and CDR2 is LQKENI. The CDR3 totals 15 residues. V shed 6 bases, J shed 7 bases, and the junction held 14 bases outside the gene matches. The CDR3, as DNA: TGTGCCAGCTCCGCCCCGAGCGGGAGACTTCTTGAGCAGTACTTC. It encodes CASSAPSGRLLEQYF. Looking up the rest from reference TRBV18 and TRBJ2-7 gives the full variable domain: NAGVMQNPRHLVRRRGQEARLRCSPMKGHSHVYWYRQLPEEGLKFMVYLQKENIIDESGMPKERFSAEFPKEGPSILRIQQVVRGDSAAYFCASSAPSGRLLEQYFGPGTRLTVT.

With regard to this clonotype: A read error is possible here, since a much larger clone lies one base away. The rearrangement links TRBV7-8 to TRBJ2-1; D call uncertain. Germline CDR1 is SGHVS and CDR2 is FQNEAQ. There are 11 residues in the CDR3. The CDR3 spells CASSSSLEKFF. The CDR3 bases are TGTGCCAGCAGCTCTAGTCTTGAGAAGTTCTTC.

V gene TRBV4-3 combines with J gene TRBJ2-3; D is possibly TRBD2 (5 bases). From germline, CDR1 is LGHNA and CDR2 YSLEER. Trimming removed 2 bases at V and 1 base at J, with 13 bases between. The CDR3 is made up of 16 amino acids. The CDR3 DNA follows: TGCGCCAGCAGCCAACGGGGTATGTGGCGCACAGATACGCAGTATTTT. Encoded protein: CASSQRGMWRTDTQYF.

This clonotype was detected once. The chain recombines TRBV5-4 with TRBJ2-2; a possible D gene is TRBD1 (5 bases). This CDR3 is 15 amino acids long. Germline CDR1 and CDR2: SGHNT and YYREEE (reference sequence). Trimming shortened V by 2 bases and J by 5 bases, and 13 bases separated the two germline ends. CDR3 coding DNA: TGTGCCAGCAGCTTCAGGCAGGGTGGGACCGGGGAGCTGTTTTTT. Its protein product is CASSFRQGGTGELFF.

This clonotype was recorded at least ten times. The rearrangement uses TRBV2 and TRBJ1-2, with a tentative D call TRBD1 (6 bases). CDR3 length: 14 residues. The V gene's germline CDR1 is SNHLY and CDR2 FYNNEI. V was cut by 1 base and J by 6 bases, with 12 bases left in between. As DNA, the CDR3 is TGTGCCAGCAGTGAAGGGGGGACAAGCGATGGCTACACCTTC. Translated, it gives CASSEGGTSDGYTF.

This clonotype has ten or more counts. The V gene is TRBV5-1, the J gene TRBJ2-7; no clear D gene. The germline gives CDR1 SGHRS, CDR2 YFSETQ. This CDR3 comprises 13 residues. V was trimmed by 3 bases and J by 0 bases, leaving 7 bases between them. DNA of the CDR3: TGCGCCAGCAGCTCCCACGACTCCTACGAGCAGTACTTC. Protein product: CASSSHDSYEQYF.

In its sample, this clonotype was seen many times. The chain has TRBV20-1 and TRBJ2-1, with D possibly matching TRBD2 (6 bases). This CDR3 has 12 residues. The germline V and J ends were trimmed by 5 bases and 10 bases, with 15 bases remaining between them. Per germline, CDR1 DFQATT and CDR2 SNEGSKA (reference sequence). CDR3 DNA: TGCAGTGCTCGAAGGAGGGCGGGGGAGCAGTTCTTC. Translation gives CSARRRAGEQFF.

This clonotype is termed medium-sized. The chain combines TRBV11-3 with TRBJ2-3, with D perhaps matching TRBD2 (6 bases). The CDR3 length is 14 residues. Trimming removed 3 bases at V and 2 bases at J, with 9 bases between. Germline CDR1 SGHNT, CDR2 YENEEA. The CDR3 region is CASSFRGTTDTQYF. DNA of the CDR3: TGTGCCAGCAGCTTTCGCGGGACCACAGATACGCAGTATTTT.

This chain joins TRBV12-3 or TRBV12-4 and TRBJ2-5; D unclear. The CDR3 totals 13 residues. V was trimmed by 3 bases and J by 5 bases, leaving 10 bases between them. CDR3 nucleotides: TGTGCCAGCAGTTTTGGTGCGACCGAGACCCAGTACTTC. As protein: CASSFGATETQYF.

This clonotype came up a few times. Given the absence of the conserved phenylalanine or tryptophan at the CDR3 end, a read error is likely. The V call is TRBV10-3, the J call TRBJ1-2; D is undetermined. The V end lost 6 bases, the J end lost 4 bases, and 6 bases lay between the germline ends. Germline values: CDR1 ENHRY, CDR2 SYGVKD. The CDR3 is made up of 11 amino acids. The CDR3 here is CAISDTYGYTS. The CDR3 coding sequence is TGTGCCATCAGCGACACCTATGGCTACACCTCC.

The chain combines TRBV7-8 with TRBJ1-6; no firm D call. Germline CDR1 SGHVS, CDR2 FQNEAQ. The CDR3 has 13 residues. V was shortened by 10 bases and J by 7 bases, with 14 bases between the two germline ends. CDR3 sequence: CANSDGPNSPLHF. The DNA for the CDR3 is TGTGCCAATTCGGACGGGCCCAATTCACCCCTCCACTTT.

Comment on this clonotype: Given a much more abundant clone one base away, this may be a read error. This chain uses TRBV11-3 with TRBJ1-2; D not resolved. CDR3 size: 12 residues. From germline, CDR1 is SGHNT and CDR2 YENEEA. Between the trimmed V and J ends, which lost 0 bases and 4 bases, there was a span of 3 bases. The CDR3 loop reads CASSLEVYGYTF. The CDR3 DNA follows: TGTGCCAGCAGCTTAGAGGTCTATGGCTACACCTTC.

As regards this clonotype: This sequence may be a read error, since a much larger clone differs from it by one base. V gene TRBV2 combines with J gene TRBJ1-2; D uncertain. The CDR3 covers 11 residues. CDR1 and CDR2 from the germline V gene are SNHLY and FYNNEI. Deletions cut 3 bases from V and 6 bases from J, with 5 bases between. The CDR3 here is CASSDRHGYTF. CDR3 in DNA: TGTGCCAGCAGTGATAGGCATGGCTACACCTTC.

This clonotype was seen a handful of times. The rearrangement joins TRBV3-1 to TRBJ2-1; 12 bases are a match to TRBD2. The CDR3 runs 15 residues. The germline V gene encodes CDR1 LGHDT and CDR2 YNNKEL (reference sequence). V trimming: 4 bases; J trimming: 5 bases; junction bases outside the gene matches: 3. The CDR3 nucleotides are TGTGCCAGCAGCCTCGGACTAGCGGGAAACAATGAGCAGTTCTTC. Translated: CASSLGLAGNNEQFF.

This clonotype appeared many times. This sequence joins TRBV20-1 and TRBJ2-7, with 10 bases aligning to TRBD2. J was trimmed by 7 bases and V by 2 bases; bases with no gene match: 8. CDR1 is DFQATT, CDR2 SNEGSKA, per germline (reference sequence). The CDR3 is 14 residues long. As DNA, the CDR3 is TGCAGTGCTAGATACCTAGCGGGAGTACGGGAGCAGTACTTC. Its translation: CSARYLAGVREQYF.

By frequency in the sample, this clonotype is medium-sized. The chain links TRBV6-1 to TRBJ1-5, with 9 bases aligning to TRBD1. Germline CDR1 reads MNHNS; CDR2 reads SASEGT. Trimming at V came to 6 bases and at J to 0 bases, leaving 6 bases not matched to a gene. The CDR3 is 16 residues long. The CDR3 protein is CASRPGQGSSNQPQHF. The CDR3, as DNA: TGTGCCAGCAGACCCGGACAGGGGAGTAGCAATCAGCCCCAGCATTTT.

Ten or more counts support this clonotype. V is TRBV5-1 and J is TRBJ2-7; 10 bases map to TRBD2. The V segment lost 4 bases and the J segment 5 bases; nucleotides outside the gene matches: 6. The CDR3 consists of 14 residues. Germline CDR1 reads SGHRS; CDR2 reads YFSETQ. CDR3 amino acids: CASSKSSGSDEQYF. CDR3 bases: TGCGCCAGCAGCAAATCTAGCGGGAGCGACGAGCAGTACTTC.

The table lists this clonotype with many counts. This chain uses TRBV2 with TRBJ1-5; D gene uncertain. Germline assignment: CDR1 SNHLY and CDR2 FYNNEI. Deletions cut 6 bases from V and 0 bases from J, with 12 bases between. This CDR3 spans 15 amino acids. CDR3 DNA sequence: TGTGCCAGCAGGCTCGGTGCAAATAGCAATCAGCCCCAGCATTTT. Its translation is CASRLGANSNQPQHF.

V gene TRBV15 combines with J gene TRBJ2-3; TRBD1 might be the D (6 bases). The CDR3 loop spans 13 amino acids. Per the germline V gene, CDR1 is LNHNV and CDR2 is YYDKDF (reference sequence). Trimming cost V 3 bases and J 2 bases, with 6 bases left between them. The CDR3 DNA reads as TGTGCCACCAGCAGGGGACACACAGATACGCAGTATTTT. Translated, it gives CATSRGHTDTQYF.